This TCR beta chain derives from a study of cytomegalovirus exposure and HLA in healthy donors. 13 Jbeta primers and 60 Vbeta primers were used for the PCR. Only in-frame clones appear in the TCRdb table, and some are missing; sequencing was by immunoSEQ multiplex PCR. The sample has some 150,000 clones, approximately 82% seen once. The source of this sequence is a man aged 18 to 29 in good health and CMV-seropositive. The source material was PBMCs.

CDR3 bases: TGTGCCAGCAGCCCAACTAGCGGGACATCCTACAATGAGCAGTTCTTC. Translating gives CASSPTSGTSYNEQFF. This chain uses TRBV13 with TRBJ2-1; 10 bases are a match to TRBD2. CDR3 size: 16 residues. With V trimmed by 5 bases and J by 1 base, 5 bases remained unmatched. Germline values: CDR1 PRHDT, CDR2 FYEKMQ (reference sequence).